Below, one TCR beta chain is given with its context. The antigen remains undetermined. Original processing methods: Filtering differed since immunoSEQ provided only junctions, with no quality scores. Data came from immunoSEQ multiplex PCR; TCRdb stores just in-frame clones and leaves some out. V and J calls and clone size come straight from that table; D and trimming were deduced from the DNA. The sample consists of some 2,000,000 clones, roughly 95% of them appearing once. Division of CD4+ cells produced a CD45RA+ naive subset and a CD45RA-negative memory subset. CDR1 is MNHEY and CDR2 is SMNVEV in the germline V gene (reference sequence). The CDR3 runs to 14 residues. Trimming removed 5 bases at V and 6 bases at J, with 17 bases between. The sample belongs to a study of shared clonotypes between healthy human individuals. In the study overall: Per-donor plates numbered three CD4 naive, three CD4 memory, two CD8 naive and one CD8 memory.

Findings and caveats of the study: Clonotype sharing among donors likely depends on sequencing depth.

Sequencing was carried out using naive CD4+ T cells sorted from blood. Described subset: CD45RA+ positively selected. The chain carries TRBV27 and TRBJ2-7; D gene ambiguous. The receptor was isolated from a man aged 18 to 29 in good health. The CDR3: CASSQNRPTSEQYF. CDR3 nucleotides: TGTGCCAGCAGTCAAAATCGGCCGACCAGCGAGCAGTACTTC.